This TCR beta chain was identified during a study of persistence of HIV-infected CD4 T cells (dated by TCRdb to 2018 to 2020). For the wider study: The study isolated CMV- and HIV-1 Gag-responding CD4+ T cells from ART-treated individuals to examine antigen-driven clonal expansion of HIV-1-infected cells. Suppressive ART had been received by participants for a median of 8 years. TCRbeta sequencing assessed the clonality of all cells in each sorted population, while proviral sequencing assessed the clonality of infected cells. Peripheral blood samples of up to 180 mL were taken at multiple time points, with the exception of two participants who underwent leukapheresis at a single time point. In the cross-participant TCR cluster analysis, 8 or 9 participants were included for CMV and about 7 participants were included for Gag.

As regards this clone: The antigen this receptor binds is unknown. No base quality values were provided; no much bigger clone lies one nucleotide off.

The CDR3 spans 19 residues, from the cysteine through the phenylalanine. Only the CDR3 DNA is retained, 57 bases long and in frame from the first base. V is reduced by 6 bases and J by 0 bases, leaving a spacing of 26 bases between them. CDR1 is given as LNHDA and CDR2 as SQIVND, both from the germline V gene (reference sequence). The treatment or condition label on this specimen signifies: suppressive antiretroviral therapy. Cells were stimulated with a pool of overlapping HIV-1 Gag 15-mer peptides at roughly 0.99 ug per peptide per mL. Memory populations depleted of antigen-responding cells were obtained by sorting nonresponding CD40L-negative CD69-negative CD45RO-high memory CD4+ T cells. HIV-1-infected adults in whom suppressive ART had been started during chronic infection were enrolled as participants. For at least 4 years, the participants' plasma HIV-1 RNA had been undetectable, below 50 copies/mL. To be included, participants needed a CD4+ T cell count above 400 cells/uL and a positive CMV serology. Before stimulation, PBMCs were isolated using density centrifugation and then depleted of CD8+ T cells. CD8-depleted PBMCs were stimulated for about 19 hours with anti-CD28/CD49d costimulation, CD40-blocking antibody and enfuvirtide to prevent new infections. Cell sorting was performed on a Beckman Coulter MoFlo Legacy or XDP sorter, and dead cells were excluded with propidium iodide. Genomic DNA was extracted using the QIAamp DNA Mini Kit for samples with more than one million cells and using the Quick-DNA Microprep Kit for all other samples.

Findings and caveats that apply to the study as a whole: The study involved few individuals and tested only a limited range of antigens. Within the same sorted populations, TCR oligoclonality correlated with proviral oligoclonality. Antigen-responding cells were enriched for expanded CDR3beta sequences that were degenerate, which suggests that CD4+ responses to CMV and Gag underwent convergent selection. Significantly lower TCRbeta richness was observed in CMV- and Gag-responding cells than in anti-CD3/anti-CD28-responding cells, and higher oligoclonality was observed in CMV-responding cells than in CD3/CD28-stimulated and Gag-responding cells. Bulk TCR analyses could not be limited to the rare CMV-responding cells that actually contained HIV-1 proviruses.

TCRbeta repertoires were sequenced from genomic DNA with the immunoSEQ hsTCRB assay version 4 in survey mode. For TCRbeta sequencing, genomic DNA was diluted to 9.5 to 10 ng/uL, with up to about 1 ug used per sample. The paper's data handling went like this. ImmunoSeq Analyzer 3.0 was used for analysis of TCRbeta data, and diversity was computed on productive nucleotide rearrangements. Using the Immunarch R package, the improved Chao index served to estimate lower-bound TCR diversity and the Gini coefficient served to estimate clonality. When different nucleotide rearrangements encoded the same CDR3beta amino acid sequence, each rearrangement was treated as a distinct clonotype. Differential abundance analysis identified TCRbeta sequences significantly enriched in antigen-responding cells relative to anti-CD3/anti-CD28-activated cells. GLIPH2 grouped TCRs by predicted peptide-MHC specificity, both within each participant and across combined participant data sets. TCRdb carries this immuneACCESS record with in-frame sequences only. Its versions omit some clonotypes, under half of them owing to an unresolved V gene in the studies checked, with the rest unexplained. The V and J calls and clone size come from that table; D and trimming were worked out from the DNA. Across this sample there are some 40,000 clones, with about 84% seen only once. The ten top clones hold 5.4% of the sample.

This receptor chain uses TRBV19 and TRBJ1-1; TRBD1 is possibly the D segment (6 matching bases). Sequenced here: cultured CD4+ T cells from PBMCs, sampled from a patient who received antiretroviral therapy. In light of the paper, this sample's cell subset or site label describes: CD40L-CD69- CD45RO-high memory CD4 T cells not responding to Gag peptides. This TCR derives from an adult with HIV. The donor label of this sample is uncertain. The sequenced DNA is TGTGCCAGTAGCCCTCGGGCGGGGGGCTCACCCCCTATGAACACTGAAGCTTTCTTT. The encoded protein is CASSPRAGGSPPMNTEAFF.